The 10 T cell receptor beta chains listed next were all sequenced from one sample in a study of cytomegalovirus exposure and HLA in healthy donors (dated by TCRdb to the late 2010s). The protocol used for the library was the immunoSEQ multiplex PCR assay. Drawn from immuneACCESS, this table holds only the in-frame rearrangements with V and J called that TCRdb kept. Clones are partly lost; checked studies trace under half to an unresolved V gene and leave the rest unexplained. The sample has roughly 150,000 clones on record, 85% to 90% of them singletons. Around 3.4% of the sample is in the top ten clones. What was sequenced was PBMCs. The receptors come from a woman in her late teens or twenties in good health and CMV-seropositive.

This clone was counted between two and nine times. This chain links TRBV2 with TRBJ2-2; tentatively, D is TRBD1 (5 bases). Trimming pared 4 bases from V and 4 bases from J, leaving 7 bases between. Germline V gene sequence: CDR1 SNHLY, CDR2 FYNNEI. The CDR3 runs 13 residues. The CDR3 loop is CASSGQITGELFF. The CDR3 DNA is TGTGCCAGCAGTGGACAGATCACCGGGGAGCTGTTTTTT.

This chain links TRBV10-2 with TRBJ2-1; 13 bases are shared with TRBD2. The CDR3 spans 19 residues. J gave up 4 bases and V 3 bases, and 12 bases lay outside the gene matches. CDR1 WSHSY and CDR2 SAAADI come from the germline V gene. The CDR3 nucleotides read TGCGCCAGCAGTGATAGGACTAGCGGGGGTGGACTAGTTTACAATGAGCAGTTCTTC. Amino acids: CASSDRTSGGGLVYNEQFF.

The CDR3 sequence: CASSKESPQTLAKNIQYF. Here the CDR3 DNA reads TGTGCCAGCAGCAAGGAGTCTCCCCAGACCTTAGCCAAAAACATTCAGTACTTC. This sequence joins TRBV5-4 and TRBJ2-4; D remains unclear. The V gene's germline CDR1 is SGHNT and CDR2 YYREEE (reference sequence). The CDR3 is 18 amino acids. V lost 4 bases to trimming and J lost 0 bases, with 20 bases between them.

This chain uses TRBV11-3 with TRBJ1-1; 7 bases map to TRBD1. The germline V gene encodes CDR1 SGHNT and CDR2 YENEEA. J gave up 5 bases and V 5 bases, and 5 bases lay outside the gene matches. This CDR3 has 13 amino acids. The CDR3 here is CASSPTGVTEAFF. For the CDR3, the DNA is TGTGCCAGCAGCCCCACAGGGGTGACTGAAGCTTTCTTT.

The rearrangement joins TRBV7-2 to TRBJ2-7; D may be TRBD2 (6 bases). V was shortened by 0 bases and J by 3 bases, with 6 bases between the two germline ends. This CDR3 contains 13 residues. From germline, CDR1 is SGHTA and CDR2 FQGNSA. CDR3 region: CASSLARGYEQYF. The CDR3 DNA is TGTGCCAGCAGCTTAGCGCGGGGCTACGAGCAGTACTTC.

V usage is TRBV28 and J usage is TRBJ2-7; D is unresolved. Trimming shortened V by 6 bases and J by 0 bases, and 15 bases separated the two germline ends. Germline loops: CDR1 MDHEN, CDR2 SYDVKM. This CDR3 has 15 amino acids. CDR3 bases: TGTGCCAGCAGCCATCCGAGCGAGAGCTCCTACGAGCAGTACTTC. As protein: CASSHPSESSYEQYF.

This sequence joins TRBV6-6 and TRBJ1-1; the D is unclear. The ends were cut back, 6 bases at V and 1 base at J, with 15 bases in the middle. CDR1 is MNHNY and CDR2 is SVGAGI in the germline V gene (reference sequence). CDR3 size: 15 residues. This CDR3 reads CASSRPRDKNTEAFF. In DNA form, the CDR3 reads TGTGCCAGCAGCCGGCCCCGGGATAAGAACACTGAAGCTTTCTTT.

This clone was detected ten times or more. The chain carries TRBV27 and TRBJ2-1; 12 bases are a match to TRBD2. V shed 4 bases and J 9 bases; nucleotides not matched to a gene: 10. The CDR3 extends over 16 amino acids. From germline, CDR1 is MNHEY and CDR2 SMNVEV (reference sequence). The CDR3 protein is CASSWEETSGSSEQFF. CDR3 sequence (DNA): TGTGCCAGCAGTTGGGAAGAGACTAGCGGGAGTAGTGAGCAGTTCTTC.

This clone has just one count. The chain uses TRBV5-1 and TRBJ2-2, with 10 bases that match TRBD2. The CDR3 totals 16 residues. CDR1 is SGHRS and CDR2 is YFSETQ in the germline V gene. With V trimmed by 0 bases and J by 3 bases, 2 bases remained unmatched. The CDR3 sequence is CASSLGSGRYTGELFF. CDR3 bases: TGCGCCAGCAGCTTGGGTAGCGGGAGGTACACCGGGGAGCTGTTTTTT.

The genes are TRBV11-3 and TRBJ1-2; D remains ambiguous. CDR1 is SGHNT, CDR2 YENEEA, per germline. V was shortened by 5 bases and J by 2 bases, with 12 bases between the two germline ends. The CDR3 covers 14 residues. The CDR3: CASSAMGRNYGYTF. The DNA for the CDR3 is TGTGCCAGCAGCGCTATGGGCAGAAACTATGGCTACACCTTC.